This is a list of T cell receptor beta chains from one sample in a study of OX40 agonist ivuxolimab in advanced cancers. Repertoires were generated with immunoSEQ multiplex PCR, while TCRdb's copy carries only in-frame clones and drops some. The sample includes some 77,000 clones, approximately 86% seen only once; the top ten take around 0.99%. The sample in question was CD4+ or CD8+ T cells sorted from blood, obtained in a trial of the OX40 agonist ivuxolimab. Source of these receptors: an adult with an advanced solid tumor such as melanoma, head and neck, liver or kidney cancer. The CDR3 runs from the conserved cysteine through the conserved F or W. The D gene is left open where the match is weak. Expanded clones are given a class, and other clones once, few, many or no size at all.

V	D	size	J	DNA	CDR3
TRBV9	.	few	TRBJ1-1	TGTGCCAGAGGCCTTGTACAGACCGGATACACTGAAGCTTTCTTT	CARGLVQTGYTEAFF
TRBV5-5	TRBD1	.	TRBJ1-4	TGTGCCAGCAGCTGGGACAGGGAAAAACTGTTTTTT	CASSWDREKLFF
TRBV13	TRBD2	few	TRBJ2-1	TGTGCCAGCAGCGACAGGACTAGCGGGGGACGTTACAATGAGCAGTTCTTC	CASSDRTSGGRYNEQFF
TRBV14	.	.	TRBJ2-7	TGTGCCAGCAGTCGATCCAACTACGAGCAGTACTTC	CASSRSNYEQYF
TRBV7-2	.	.	TRBJ1-1	TGTGCCAGCAGCTTAGGGCCACAGAACACTGAAGCTTTCTTT	CASSLGPQNTEAFF
TRBV4-1	TRBD2	once	TRBJ2-5	TGCGCCAGCAGCCAAGATACCGGGACTAGCGGGGTCGGACAAGAGACCCAGTACTTC	CASSQDTGTSGVGQETQYF
TRBV28	.	.	TRBJ2-3	TGTGCCAGCAGTTTACAACAGGGCCGGGATACGCAGTATTTT	CASSLQQGRDTQYF
TRBV28	TRBD1	.	TRBJ1-5	TGTGCCAGTGGACTGGGACAGGGGGTAATTAGCAATCAGCCCCAGCATTTT	CASGLGQGVISNQPQHF
TRBV7-2	TRBD1	.	TRBJ1-4	TGTGCCAGCAGCTTGACAGGGGCGGGTGAAAAACTGTTTTTT	CASSLTGAGEKLFF
TRBV5-6	TRBD1	.	TRBJ2-2	TGTGCCAGCAGCCGGGGACAGGGGGCTTCCGGGGAGCTGTTTTTT	CASSRGQGASGELFF
TRBV11-2	TRBD1	.	TRBJ2-7	TGTGCCAGCAGCTTAAGACAGGGTTTCGACGAGCAGTACTTC	CASSLRQGFDEQYF
TRBV6-6	.	.	TRBJ1-4	TGTGCCAGCAGCCGGGCGCCTTCGGGTGAAAAACTGTTTTTT	CASSRAPSGEKLFF
TRBV6-1	.	.	TRBJ2-7	TGTGCCAGCAGTGAAGCCGGGGACGAGCAGTACTTC	CASSEAGDEQYF
TRBV27	.	.	TRBJ1-1	TGTGCCACCTCGGCGGGGCGAAACACTGAAGCTTTCTTT	CATSAGRNTEAFF
TRBV28	.	.	TRBJ2-7	TGTGCCAGCACCCATCCGAGTGACTACGAGCAGTACTTC	CASTHPSDYEQYF
TRBV29-1	.	.	TRBJ2-3	TGCAGCGTTGATATGGATAGAGCACCAGATACGCAGTATTTT	CSVDMDRAPDTQYF
TRBV6-6	.	.	TRBJ2-2	TGTGCCAGCAGTTACTCGAGGAACACCGGGGAGCTGTTTTTT	CASSYSRNTGELFF
TRBV28	.	.	TRBJ2-7	TGTGCCAGCAGAAACAGCCCCACCTACGAGCAGTACTTC	CASRNSPTYEQYF
TRBV7-3	.	.	TRBJ2-5	TGTGCCAGCAGCCCGGGTCATTTAGAGACCCAGTACTTC	CASSPGHLETQYF
TRBV18	TRBD1	once	TRBJ1-1	TGTGCCAGCTCACCGGGACAGAGACCTTTTGAAGCTTTCTTT	CASSPGQRPFEAFF
TRBV27	TRBD2	.	TRBJ2-3	TGTGCCAGCAGTGCAGCCAGAAGCGGGAGCGTGGGAGATACGCAGTATTTT	CASSAARSGSVGDTQYF
TRBV11-2	TRBD1	.	TRBJ2-1	TGTGCCAGCTCGTCGACAGGGTCCAATGAGCAGTTCTTC	CASSSTGSNEQFF
TRBV18	.	.	TRBJ1-1	TGTGCCAGCTCACCAGGCGTGAACACTGAAGCTTTCTTT	CASSPGVNTEAFF
TRBV2	.	.	TRBJ2-2	TGTGCCAGCAGTGAAGTTCGGGCGAACACCGGGGAGCTGTTTTTT	CASSEVRANTGELFF
TRBV11-2	.	.	TRBJ2-7	TGTGCCAGCAGCTTAGATAGGCAATCCTACGAGCAGTACTTC	CASSLDRQSYEQYF
TRBV2	.	.	TRBJ2-3	TGTGCCAGCAGTGTGGAGGGCAGGGATACGCAGTATTTT	CASSVEGRDTQYF
TRBV6-1	TRBD1	few	TRBJ2-5	TGTGCCAGCAGTGATACAGGGGGCCGGCAGACCCAGTACTTC	CASSDTGGRQTQYF
TRBV5-6	.	.	TRBJ2-7	TGTGCCAGCAGCTTGGCCGGGGCCGCACTTTCCTACGAGCAGTACTTC	CASSLAGAALSYEQYF
TRBV19	TRBD2	.	TRBJ2-3	TGTGCCAGTACCCCCGGAGGTAGCGGGAGACATACGCAGTATTTT	CASTPGGSGRHTQYF
TRBV7-9	TRBD2	.	TRBJ2-3	TGTGCCAGCAGCTTTTTAGCGGGAGTGACAGATACGCAGTATTTT	CASSFLAGVTDTQYF
TRBV29-1	.	.	TRBJ1-2	TGCAGCGTTCTCATCCAGGGGAATTGGGGCTACACCTTC	CSVLIQGNWGYTF
TRBV2	TRBD1	.	TRBJ2-7	TGTGCCAGCAGTGCTCGGACACAGGGGGTCGAGCAGCACTTC	CASSARTQGVEQHF
TRBV29-1	.	.	TRBJ1-2	TGCAGCGTTGTCTCGGTCCTCGGCTACACCTTC	CSVVSVLGYTF
TRBV5-1	.	.	TRBJ1-1	TGCGCCAGCAGCGGGTTAACGAACACTGAAGCTTTCTTT	CASSGLTNTEAFF
TRBV6-6	TRBD1	.	TRBJ1-1	TGTGCCAGCATTTTGCAGGGGGCTTCGACTGAAGCTTTCTTT	CASILQGASTEAFF
TRBV12-5	.	.	TRBJ2-1	TGTGCTAGTGGTTTGGGACGGGAGCAGTTCTTC	CASGLGREQFF
TRBV4-1	.	.	TRBJ1-1	TGCGCCAGCAGCCAAGATCCGGGGGGGAACACTGAAGCTTTCTTT	CASSQDPGGNTEAFF
TRBV6-7	TRBD1	.	TRBJ1-2	TGTGCCAGCAGCCTCCGGGACAGGGAATCCCTAATCTATGGCTACACCTTC	CASSLRDRESLIYGYTF
TRBV7-3	.	once	TRBJ2-6	TGTGCCAGCAGCTTAAGGTATAGGGCCTCTGGGGCCAACGTCCTGACTTTC	CASSLRYRASGANVLTF
TRBV5-1	.	.	TRBJ1-1	TGCGCCAGCAGCTTGGCCGGGACGGTGGAGGGGGACACTGAAGCTTTCTTT	CASSLAGTVEGDTEAFF
TRBV2	TRBD2	.	TRBJ2-2	TGTGCCAGCAGAGGGACTAGCGGGAGTGGCGGGGAGCTGTTTTTT	CASRGTSGSGGELFF
TRBV11-2	TRBD1	.	TRBJ2-5	TGTGCCAGCAGCTTAGGGACAGGGGTTTTCCAAGAGACCCAGTACTTC	CASSLGTGVFQETQYF
TRBV5-1	TRBD1	.	TRBJ2-2	TGCGCCAGCAGCTTGGACCCAACAGGGGTGGCCGGGGAGCTGTTTTTT	CASSLDPTGVAGELFF
TRBV5-4	.	.	TRBJ2-5	TGTGCCAGCAGCCAAGCCGGGGTAGCGAGGGAAGAGACCCAGTACTTC	CASSQAGVAREETQYF
TRBV4-3	.	.	TRBJ2-1	TGCGCCAGCCGTGGGAGGGGGAATGAGCAGTTCTTC	CASRGRGNEQFF
TRBV7-2	.	.	TRBJ1-1	TGTGCCAGCAGCGACTTTCGGGGGATGAACACTGAAGCTTTCTTT	CASSDFRGMNTEAFF
TRBV28	.	.	TRBJ1-2	TGTGCCTCGAGCACAGGCGCGCGTGGCTACACCTTC	CASSTGARGYTF
TRBV5-4	.	few	TRBJ2-3	TGTGCCAGCAGCCCCGTGACAGGCCTCGGGACAGATACGCAGTATTTT	CASSPVTGLGTDTQYF
TRBV6-6	TRBD1	.	TRBJ1-2	TGTGCCAGCAGTTACACAAGACAGGGTGGCTACACCTTC	CASSYTRQGGYTF
TRBV4-3	.	.	TRBJ1-1	TGCGCCAGCAGCCAAGATATCTATAACACTGAAGCTTTCTTT	CASSQDIYNTEAFF
TRBV4-2	.	.	TRBJ2-7	TGTGCCAGCAGCCAAGGTGACAGGTCAACCTACGAGCAGTACTTC	CASSQGDRSTYEQYF
TRBV19	.	once	TRBJ2-6	TGTGCCAGTAGTATAGTAGTGGGGGCCATTGGGGCCAACGTCCTGACTTTC	CASSIVVGAIGANVLTF
TRBV11-1	TRBD1	.	TRBJ2-1	TGTGCCAGCAGCTTGTGGACAGGGGGCTACAATGAGCAGTTCTTC	CASSLWTGGYNEQFF